The source of this T cell receptor (beta chain) is a study of cytomegalovirus exposure and HLA in healthy donors. Study-level findings and limits: Cytomegalovirus status was reportedly diagnosed by the classifier with high specificity and sensitivity. Accurate prediction of HLA-A and HLA-B alleles (for most subjects) was reportedly achieved from TCR beta sequences. Earlier analysis found most TCR beta V segments productive about 90% or about 30% of the time.

With regard to this clone: What it binds is not known.

PCR involved 60 Vbeta and 13 Jbeta primers. Libraries were prepared by immunoSEQ multiplex PCR; TCRdb keeps only in-frame clonotypes and omits some of them. The sample has some 110,000 clones, approximately 70% seen once. The donors (healthy individuals) were bone marrow donors. V lost 4 bases and J lost 5; bases outside the gene matches: 6. Germline loops: CDR1 MDHEN, CDR2 SYDVKM. CDR3 length equals 16 residues. Sequencing used PBMCs. This chain uses TRBV28 with TRBJ1-6, with 9 bases lining up with TRBD1. The receptor was derived from a man aged 60 to 69 in good health and CMV-seropositive. CDR3 region: CASSSFTGGDNSPLHF. The CDR3 coding sequence is TGTGCCAGCAGTTCGTTCACAGGGGGCGATAATTCACCCCTCCACTTT.